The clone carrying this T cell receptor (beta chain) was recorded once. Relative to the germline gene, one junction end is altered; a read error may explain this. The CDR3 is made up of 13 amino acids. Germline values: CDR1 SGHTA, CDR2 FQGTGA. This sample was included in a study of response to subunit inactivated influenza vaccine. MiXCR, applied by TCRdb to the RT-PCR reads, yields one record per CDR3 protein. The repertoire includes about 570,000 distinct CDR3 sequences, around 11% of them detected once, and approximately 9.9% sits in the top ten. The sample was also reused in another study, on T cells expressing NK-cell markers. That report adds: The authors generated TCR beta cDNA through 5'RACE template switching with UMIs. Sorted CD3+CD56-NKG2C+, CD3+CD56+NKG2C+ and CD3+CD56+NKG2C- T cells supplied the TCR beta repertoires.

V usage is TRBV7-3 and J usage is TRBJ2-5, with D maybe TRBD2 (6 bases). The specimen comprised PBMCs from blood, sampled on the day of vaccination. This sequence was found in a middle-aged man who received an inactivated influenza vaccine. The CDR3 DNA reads TGTGTCAGCAGCCCGGGGGTACAAGAGACCCAGTACTTC. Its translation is CVSSPGVQETQYF.